Listed below are T cell receptor beta chains from one sample, sequenced in a study of T-cell memory formation after mild COVID-19. Each CDR3 protein gets one entry after TCRdb re-called the 5' RACE reads with MiXCR. The repertoire holds roughly 600,000 distinct CDR3 sequences, with 18% as singletons. The sample was PBMCs or a T cell subset sorted from them (not recorded which). These receptors were taken from an adult woman who had mild COVID-19 (a few samples of this study predate the infection). Cell type and time point are not known. The CDR3 runs from the conserved cysteine through the conserved F or W. The D gene is left open where the match is weak. Rows may omit the clone size; those that give it use once, few, many or a size class.

TGTGCCACCAGACCCGGGGGCACCGGGGAGCTGTTTTTT	CATRPGGTGELFF	NA	TRBV24-1	NA	TRBJ2-2
TGTGCCAGCAGCCTGGGACTAGCGGGAGCTGGGGCCAACGTCCTGACTTTC	CASSLGLAGAGANVLTF	TRBD2	TRBV7-9	many	TRBJ2-6
TGCGCCAGCAGCTGGACTAGCGGGACCTCCTACGAGCAGTACTTC	CASSWTSGTSYEQYF	TRBD2	TRBV5-1	NA	TRBJ2-7
TGTGCCAGCAGTTACGGACAGGAGACCTACGAGCAGTACTTC	CASSYGQETYEQYF	TRBD1	TRBV6-2/TRBV6-3	NA	TRBJ2-7
TGTGCCAGCAGCGTTGACAGGAACTACAATGAGCAGTTCTTC	CASSVDRNYNEQFF	NA	TRBV12-3/TRBV12-4	many	TRBJ2-1
TGTGCCACCAGTGATGGGCTAGCGGGAGTCTATGAGCAGTTCTTC	CATSDGLAGVYEQFF	TRBD2	TRBV24-1	NA	TRBJ2-1
TGCGCCAGCAGCGGGACCACAGATACGCAGTATTTT	CASSGTTDTQYF	NA	TRBV5-1	NA	TRBJ2-3
TGCGCCAGCAGCTTGGCAGCGGCAGCGAACACCGGGGAGCTGTTTTTT	CASSLAAAANTGELFF	NA	TRBV5-1	NA	TRBJ2-2
TGCAGTGCTAGTTGGAGACTGCAGATAGACGAGCAGTACTTC	CSASWRLQIDEQYF	NA	TRBV20-1	NA	TRBJ2-7
TGTGCCAGCAGCACCCGAGAGGGTTCCTACGAGCAGTACTTC	CASSTREGSYEQYF	NA	TRBV7-8	few	TRBJ2-7
TGTGCCATCAGAGCCGACAGGGCGAACTCTGGGGCCAACGTCCTGACTTTC	CAIRADRANSGANVLTF	TRBD1	TRBV10-3	NA	TRBJ2-6
TGTGCCAGCAGCTATGGACCCGGACAGCTGAACACTGAAGCTTTCTTT	CASSYGPGQLNTEAFF	NA	TRBV7-9	few	TRBJ1-1
TGCGCCAGCAGCCAAGAAACATACGACCAGAAGAGTTTCTTT	CASSQETYDQKSFF	NA	TRBV4-3	few	TRBJ1-1
TGTGCCAGCAGACAAACAGGGGGCGCCTCTGGCTACACCTTC	CASRQTGGASGYTF	TRBD1	TRBV6-6	NA	TRBJ1-2
TGTGCCAGCAGAGCCGGGACAGGGGATTCTGCCGGGGAGCTGTTTTTT	CASRAGTGDSAGELFF	TRBD1	TRBV6-4	NA	TRBJ2-2
TGTGCCACCAGTGATCTCTGGGTCACGCAGTATTTT	CATSDLWVTQYF	NA	TRBV24-1	NA	TRBJ2-3
TGCAGCGTTGACAGGGTTGGGGAGACCCAGTACTTC	CSVDRVGETQYF	NA	TRBV29-1	few	TRBJ2-5
TGCGCCAGCAGCCACACAGGGGAAGAGACCCAGTACTTC	CASSHTGEETQYF	TRBD1	TRBV5-1	many	TRBJ2-5
TGCGCCAGCAGCCAAGATCCGGATTCGCAGGGCGGCTACACCTTC	CASSQDPDSQGGYTF	NA	TRBV4-3	few	TRBJ1-2
TGTGCCAGCAGCCAAGGAATACCAGATACGCAGTATTTT	CASSQGIPDTQYF	NA	TRBV27	NA	TRBJ2-3
TGTGCCAGCAGCTTTCAGGGGCAAGGTGCTTTCTTT	CASSFQGQGAFF	NA	TRBV7-2	few	TRBJ1-1
TGTGCCAGCAGCCAAGGGATGGTCACTGAAGCTTTCTTT	CASSQGMVTEAFF	NA	TRBV14	few	TRBJ1-1
TGTGCCACCAGTGATTTGCAGGCTAGCGGGGGGTCCACAGATACGCAGTATTTT	CATSDLQASGGSTDTQYF	TRBD2	TRBV24-1	few	TRBJ2-3
TGTGCCAGCAGCCCGGCTCATGGAGCGACAGATACGCAGTATTTT	CASSPAHGATDTQYF	NA	TRBV7-6	NA	TRBJ2-3
TGTGCCAGCAGCGACAGTTATCAGCCCCAGCATTTT	CASSDSYQPQHF	NA	TRBV7-2	NA	TRBJ1-5
TGTGCCAGCAGCCATGGGGCCTGGGACATTCAGTACTTC	CASSHGAWDIQYF	NA	TRBV14	few	TRBJ2-4
TGTGCCAGCAGCTTGGACTGGAAAAAGCAGTACTTC	CASSLDWKKQYF	NA	TRBV7-9	few	TRBJ2-7
TGTGCCAGCAGTTTAGGCCCGACGGGTACGCAGTATTTT	CASSLGPTGTQYF	NA	TRBV12-3/TRBV12-4	NA	TRBJ2-3
TGTGCCATCAGTGAGTCGCTGGGACTAGCGGGGGTCACAGATACGCAGTATTTT	CAISESLGLAGVTDTQYF	TRBD2	TRBV10-3	NA	TRBJ2-3
TGTGCCAGCAGCCCCTATGGGGGCACAGATACGCAGTATTTT	CASSPYGGTDTQYF	NA	TRBV3-1	few	TRBJ2-3
TGTGCCAGCAGTCGCCCCGCCGAGGCAAAAGGCTACACCTTC	CASSRPAEAKGYTF	NA	TRBV6-2/TRBV6-3	few	TRBJ1-2
TGTGCCAGCTCACCGGGGGCTGGTTATGGCTACACCTTC	CASSPGAGYGYTF	NA	TRBV18	many	TRBJ1-2
TGCGCCAGCAGCCAAGTGGAGATGGGCGAGCAGTACTTC	CASSQVEMGEQYF	NA	TRBV4-1	few	TRBJ2-7
TGTGCCACCAGTGATTTCCCTAGCGGGAGGTACCAAGAGACCCAGTACTTC	CATSDFPSGRYQETQYF	TRBD2	TRBV24-1	few	TRBJ2-5
TGTGCCAGCAGGGAGACAGGGAGGCAAAGCGAGCAGTACTTC	CASRETGRQSEQYF	NA	TRBV12-3/TRBV12-4	NA	TRBJ2-7
TGCGCCAGCAGCTTACAGGGTAGTCGGGGCTACACTGAAGCTTTCTTT	CASSLQGSRGYTEAFF	NA	TRBV5-1	few	TRBJ1-1